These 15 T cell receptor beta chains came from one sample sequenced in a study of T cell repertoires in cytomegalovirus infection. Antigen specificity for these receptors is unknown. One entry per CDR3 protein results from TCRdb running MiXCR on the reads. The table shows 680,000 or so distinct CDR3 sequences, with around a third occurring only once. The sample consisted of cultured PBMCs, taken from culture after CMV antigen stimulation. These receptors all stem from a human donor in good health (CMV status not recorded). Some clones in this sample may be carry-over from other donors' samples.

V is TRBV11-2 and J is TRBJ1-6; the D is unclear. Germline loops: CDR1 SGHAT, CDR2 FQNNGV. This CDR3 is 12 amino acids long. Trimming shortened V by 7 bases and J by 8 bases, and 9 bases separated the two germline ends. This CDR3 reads CASTSRDSPLHF. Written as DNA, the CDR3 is TGTGCCAGCACCTCGAGGGATTCACCCCTCCACTTT.

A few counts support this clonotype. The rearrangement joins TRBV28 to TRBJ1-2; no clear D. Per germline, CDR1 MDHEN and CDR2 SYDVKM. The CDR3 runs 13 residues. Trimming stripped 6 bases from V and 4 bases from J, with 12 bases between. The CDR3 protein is CASRARAAYGYTF. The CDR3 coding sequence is TGTGCCAGCAGGGCCCGGGCGGCCTATGGCTACACCTTC.

The chain's CDR3 is CASPRAGGCEQFF. The CDR3 region has the DNA TGTGCCAGCCCCCGAGCGGGAGGGTGTGAGCAGTTCTTC. The chain couples TRBV14 to TRBJ2-1, with 10 bases matching TRBD2. Germline-derived CDR1 and CDR2 are SGHDN and FVKESK. After removal of 8 bases from V and 9 bases from J, the junction contained 7 bases not matched to a gene. This CDR3 contains 13 residues. The entire variable domain, with the rest obtained from reference TRBV14 and TRBJ2-1, is as follows: EAGVTQFPSHSVIEKGQTVTLRCDPISGHDNLYWYRRVMGKEIKFLLHFVKESKQDESGMPNNRFLAERTGGTYSTLKVQPAELEDSGVYFCASPRAGGCEQFFGPGTRLTVL.

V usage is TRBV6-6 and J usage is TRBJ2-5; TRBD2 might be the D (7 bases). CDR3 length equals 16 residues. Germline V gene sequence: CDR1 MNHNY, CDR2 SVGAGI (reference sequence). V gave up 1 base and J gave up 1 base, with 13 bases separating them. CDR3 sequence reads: CASSYWGGPLQETQYF. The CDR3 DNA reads TGTGCCAGCAGTTACTGGGGGGGGCCCCTCCAAGAGACCCAGTACTTC.

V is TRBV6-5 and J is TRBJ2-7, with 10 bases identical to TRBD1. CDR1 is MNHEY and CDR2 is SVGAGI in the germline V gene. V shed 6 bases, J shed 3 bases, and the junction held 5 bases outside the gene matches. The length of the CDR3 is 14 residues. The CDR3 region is CASSDRGPGYEQYF. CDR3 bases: TGTGCCAGCAGCGACAGGGGGCCGGGCTACGAGCAGTACTTC.

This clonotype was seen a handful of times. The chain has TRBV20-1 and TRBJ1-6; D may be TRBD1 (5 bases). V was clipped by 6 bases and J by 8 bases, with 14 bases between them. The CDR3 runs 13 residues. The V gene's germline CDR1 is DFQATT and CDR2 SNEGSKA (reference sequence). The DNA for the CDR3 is TGCAGTGCCCTAAACTTCAGGGATTCACCCCTCCACTTT. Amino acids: CSALNFRDSPLHF.

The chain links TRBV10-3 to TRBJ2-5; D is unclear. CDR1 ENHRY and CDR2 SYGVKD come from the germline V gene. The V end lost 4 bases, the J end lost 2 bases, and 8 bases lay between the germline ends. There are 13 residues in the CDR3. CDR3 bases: TGTGCCATCAGTGTTGGCACTCAAGAGACCCAGTACTTC. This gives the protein CAISVGTQETQYF.

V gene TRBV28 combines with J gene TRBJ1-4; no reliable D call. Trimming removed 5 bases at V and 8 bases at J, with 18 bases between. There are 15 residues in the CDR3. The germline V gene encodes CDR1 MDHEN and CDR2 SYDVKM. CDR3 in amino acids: CASSPRRSSREKLFF. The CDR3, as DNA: TGTGCCAGCAGTCCCCGTCGATCCTCCCGAGAAAAACTGTTTTTT. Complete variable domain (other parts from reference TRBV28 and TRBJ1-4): DVKVTQSSRYLVKRTGEKVFLECVQDMDHENMFWYRQDPGLGLRLIYFSYDVKMKEKGDIPEGYSVSREKKERFSLILESASTNQTSMYLCASSPRRSSREKLFFGSGTQLSVL.

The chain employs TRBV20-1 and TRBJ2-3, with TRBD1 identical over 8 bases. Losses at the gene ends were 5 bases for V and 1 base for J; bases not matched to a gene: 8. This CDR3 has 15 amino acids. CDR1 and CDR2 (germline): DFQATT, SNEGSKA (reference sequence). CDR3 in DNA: TGCAGTGCTTTCCGCAGGGGGCGGGGCACAGATACGCAGTATTTT. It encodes CSAFRRGRGTDTQYF.

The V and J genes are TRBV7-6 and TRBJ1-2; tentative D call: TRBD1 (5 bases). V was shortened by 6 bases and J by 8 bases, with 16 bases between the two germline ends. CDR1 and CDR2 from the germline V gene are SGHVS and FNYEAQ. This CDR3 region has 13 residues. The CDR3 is CASSPPGGNGYTF. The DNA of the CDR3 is TGTGCCAGCAGTCCGCCCGGGGGGAACGGCTACACCTTC.

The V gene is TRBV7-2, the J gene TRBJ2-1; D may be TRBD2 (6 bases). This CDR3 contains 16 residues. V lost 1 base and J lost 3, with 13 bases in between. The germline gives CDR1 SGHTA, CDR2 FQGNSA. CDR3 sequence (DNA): TGTGCCAGCAGCTTAGTAGCCGGGACTGACTACAATGAGCAGTTCTTC. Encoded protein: CASSLVAGTDYNEQFF.

The CDR3 DNA is TGTGCCAGCAGCTTAAAAGCTAGCGGGGTTAACTACGAGCAGTACTTC. This sequence encodes CASSLKASGVNYEQYF. V is TRBV7-6 and J is TRBJ2-7; 9 bases line up with TRBD2. Germline-derived CDR1 and CDR2 are SGHVS and FNYEAQ. The V segment lost 2 bases and the J segment 3 bases; nucleotides outside the gene matches: 8. The CDR3 runs to 16 residues.

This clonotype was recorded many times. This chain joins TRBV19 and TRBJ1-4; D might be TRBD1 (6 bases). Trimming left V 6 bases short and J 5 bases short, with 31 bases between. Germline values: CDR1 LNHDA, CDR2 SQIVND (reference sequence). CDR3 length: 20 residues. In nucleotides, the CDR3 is TGTGCCAGTAGCACCGACCATAGTAGGACCTTCGGGACACTGAATGAAAAACTGTTTTTT. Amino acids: CASSTDHSRTFGTLNEKLFF. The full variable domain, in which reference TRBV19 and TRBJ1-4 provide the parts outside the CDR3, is DGGITQSPKYLFRKEGQNVTLSCEQNLNHDAMYWYRQDPGQGLRLIYYSQIVNDFQKGDIAEGYSVSREKKESFPLTVTSAQKNPTAFYLCASSTDHSRTFGTLNEKLFFGSGTQLSVL.

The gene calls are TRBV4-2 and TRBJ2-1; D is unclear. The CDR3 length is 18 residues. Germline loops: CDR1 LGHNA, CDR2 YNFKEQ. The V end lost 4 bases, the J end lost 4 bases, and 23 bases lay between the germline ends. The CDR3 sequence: CASSRTTTDLGEYNEQFF. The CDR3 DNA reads TGTGCCAGCAGCCGAACAACAACTGACCTTGGGGAATACAATGAGCAGTTCTTC.

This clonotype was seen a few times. The CDR3 region is CASSDRARETQYF. The CDR3, as DNA: TGTGCCAGCAGTGACAGGGCCCGGGAGACCCAGTACTTC. The chain uses TRBV12-3 or TRBV12-4 and TRBJ2-5; 7 nucleotides agree with TRBD1. V trimming: 5 bases; J trimming: 5 bases; junction bases outside the gene matches: 5. This CDR3 has 13 residues.